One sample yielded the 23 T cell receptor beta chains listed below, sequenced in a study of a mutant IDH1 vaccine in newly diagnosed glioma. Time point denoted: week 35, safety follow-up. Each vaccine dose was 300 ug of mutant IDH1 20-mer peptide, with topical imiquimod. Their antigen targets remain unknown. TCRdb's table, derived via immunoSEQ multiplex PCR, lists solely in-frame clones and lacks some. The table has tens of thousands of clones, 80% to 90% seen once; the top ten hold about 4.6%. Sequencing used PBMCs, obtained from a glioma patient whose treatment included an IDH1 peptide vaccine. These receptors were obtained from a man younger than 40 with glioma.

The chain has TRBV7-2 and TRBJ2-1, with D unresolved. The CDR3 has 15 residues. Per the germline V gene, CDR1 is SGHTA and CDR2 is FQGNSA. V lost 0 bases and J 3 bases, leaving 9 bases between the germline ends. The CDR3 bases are TGTGCCAGCAGCTTAGCAGGTCCCAACTACAATGAGCAGTTCTTC. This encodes CASSLAGPNYNEQFF.

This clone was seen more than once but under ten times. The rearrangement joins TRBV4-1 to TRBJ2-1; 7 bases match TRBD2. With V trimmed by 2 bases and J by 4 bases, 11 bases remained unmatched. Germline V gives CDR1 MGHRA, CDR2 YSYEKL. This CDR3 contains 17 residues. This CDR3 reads CASSQHPGGRGYNEQFF. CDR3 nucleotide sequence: TGCGCCAGCAGCCAACACCCCGGCGGGCGGGGGTACAATGAGCAGTTCTTC.

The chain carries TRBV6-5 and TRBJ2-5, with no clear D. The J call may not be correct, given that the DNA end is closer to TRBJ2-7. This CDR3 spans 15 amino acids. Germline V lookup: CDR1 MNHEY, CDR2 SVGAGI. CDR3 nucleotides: TGTGCCAGCAGTTACGATGGGTTACAATCCTACGAGCAGTACTTC. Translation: CASSYDGLQSYEQYF.

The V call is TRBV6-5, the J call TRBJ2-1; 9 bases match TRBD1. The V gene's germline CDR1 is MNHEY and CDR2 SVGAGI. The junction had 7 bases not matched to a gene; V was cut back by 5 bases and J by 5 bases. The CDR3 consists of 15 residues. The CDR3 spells CASSPGTGSNNEQFF. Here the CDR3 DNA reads TGTGCCAGCAGTCCCGGGACAGGGAGTAACAATGAGCAGTTCTTC.

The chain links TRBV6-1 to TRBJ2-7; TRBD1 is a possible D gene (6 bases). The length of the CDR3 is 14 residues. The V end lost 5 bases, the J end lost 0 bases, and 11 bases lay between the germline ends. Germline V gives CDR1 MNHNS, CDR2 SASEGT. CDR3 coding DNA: TGTGCCAGCAGTCCCCGGGACATCTCCTACGAGCAGTACTTC. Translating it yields CASSPRDISYEQYF.

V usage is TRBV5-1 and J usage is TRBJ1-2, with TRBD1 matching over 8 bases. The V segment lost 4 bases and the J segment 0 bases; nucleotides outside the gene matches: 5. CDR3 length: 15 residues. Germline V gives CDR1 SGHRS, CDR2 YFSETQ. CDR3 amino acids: CASSVRTGTNYGYTF. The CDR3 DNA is TGCGCCAGCAGCGTCCGGACAGGGACTAACTATGGCTACACCTTC.

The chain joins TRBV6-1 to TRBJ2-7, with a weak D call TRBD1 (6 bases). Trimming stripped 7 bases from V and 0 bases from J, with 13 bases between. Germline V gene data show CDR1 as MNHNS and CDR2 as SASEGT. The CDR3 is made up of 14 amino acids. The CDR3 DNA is TGTGCCAGCAACCTACAGGGAAGCTCCTACGAGCAGTACTTC. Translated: CASNLQGSSYEQYF.

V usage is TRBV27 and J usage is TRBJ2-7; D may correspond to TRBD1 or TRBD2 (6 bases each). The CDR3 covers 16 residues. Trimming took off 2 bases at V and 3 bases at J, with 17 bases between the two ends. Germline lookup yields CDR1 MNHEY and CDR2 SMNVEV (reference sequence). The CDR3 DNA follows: TGTGCCAGCAGTTTACGGATGAGGGGGAGGATCTACGAGCAGTACTTC. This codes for CASSLRMRGRIYEQYF.

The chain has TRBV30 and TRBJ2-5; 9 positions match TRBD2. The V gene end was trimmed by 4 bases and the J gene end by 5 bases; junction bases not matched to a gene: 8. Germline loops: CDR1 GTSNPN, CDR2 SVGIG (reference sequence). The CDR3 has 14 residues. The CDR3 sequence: CAWNGGGASETQYF. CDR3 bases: TGTGCCTGGAATGGCGGGGGGGCCTCCGAGACCCAGTACTTC.

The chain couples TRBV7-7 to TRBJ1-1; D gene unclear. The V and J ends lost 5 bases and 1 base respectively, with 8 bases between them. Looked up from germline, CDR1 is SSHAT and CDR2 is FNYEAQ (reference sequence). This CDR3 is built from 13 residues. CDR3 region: CASSTSENTEAFF. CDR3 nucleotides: TGTGCCAGCAGCACCTCAGAGAACACTGAAGCTTTCTTT.

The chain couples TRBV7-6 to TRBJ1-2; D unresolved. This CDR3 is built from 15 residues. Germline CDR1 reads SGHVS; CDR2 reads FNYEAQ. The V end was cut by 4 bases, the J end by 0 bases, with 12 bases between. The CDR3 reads CASSSQLSSNYGYTF. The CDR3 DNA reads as TGTGCCAGCAGCTCCCAACTAAGTTCTAACTATGGCTACACCTTC.

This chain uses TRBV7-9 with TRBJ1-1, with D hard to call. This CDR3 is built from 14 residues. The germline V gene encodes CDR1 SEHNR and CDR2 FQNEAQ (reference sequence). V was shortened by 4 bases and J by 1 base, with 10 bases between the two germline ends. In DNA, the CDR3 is TGTGCCAGCAGCTCCAAAAGGGCGAACACTGAAGCTTTCTTT. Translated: CASSSKRANTEAFF.

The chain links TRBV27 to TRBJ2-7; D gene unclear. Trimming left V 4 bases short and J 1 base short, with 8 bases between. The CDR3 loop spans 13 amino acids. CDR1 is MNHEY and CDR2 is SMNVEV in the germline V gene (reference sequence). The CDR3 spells CASSYRLSYEQYF. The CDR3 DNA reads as TGTGCCAGCAGTTACCGATTGTCCTACGAGCAGTACTTC.

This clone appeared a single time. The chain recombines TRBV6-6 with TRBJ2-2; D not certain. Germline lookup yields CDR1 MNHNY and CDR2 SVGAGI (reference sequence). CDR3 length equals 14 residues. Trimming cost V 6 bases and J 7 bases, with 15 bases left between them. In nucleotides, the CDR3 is TGTGCCAGCAGCCGGGTTACCTCCCTCGGGGAGCTGTTTTTT. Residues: CASSRVTSLGELFF.

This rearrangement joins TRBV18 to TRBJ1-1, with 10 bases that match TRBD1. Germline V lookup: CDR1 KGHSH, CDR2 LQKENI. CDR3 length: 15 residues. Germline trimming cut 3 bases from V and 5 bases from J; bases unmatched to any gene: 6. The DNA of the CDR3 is TGTGCCAGCTCACCGCGACAGGGGGCATTAACTGAAGCTTTCTTT. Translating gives CASSPRQGALTEAFF.

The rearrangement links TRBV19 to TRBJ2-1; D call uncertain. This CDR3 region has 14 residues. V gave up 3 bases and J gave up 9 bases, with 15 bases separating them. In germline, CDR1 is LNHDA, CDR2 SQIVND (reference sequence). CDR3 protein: CASSILGLGGEQFF. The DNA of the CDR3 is TGTGCCAGTAGTATTTTGGGTTTGGGTGGTGAGCAGTTCTTC.

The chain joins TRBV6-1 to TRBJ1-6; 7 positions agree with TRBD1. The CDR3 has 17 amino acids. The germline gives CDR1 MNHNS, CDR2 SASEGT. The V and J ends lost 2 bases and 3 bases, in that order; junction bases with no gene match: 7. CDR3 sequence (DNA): TGTGCCAGCAGTGAACTTGCAGGGGGAAACTATAATTCACCCCTCCACTTT. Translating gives CASSELAGGNYNSPLHF.

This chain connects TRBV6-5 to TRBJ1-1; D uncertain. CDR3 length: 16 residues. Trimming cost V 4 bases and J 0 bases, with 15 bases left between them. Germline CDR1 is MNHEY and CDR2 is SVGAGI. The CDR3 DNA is TGTGCCAGCAGTTTATCATCACACAGATTGAACACTGAAGCTTTCTTT. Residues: CASSLSSHRLNTEAFF.

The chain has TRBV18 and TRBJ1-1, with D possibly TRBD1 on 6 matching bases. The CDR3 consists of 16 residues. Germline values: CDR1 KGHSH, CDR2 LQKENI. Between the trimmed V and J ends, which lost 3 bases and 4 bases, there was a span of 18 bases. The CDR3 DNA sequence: TGTGCCAGCTCACCCCCCTCCTCCGGGGGCGTCACTGAAGCTTTCTTT. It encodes CASSPPSSGGVTEAFF.

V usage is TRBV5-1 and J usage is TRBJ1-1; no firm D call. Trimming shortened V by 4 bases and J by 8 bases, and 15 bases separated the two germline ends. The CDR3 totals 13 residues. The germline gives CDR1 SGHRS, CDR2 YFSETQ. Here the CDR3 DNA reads TGCGCCAGCAGCCCCTTTCCGGCCGGGGAAGCTTTCTTT. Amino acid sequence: CASSPFPAGEAFF.

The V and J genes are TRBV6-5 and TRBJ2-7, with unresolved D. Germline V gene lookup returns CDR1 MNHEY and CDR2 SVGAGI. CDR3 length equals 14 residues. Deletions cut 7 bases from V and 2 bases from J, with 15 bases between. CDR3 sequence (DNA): TGTGCCAGCAAACCCACTGCCTCCACCTACGAGCAGTACTTC. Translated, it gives CASKPTASTYEQYF.

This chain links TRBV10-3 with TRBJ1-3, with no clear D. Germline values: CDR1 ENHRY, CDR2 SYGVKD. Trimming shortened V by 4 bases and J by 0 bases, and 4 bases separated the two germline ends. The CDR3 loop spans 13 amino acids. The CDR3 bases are TGTGCCATCAGTGGTAGCTCTGGAAACACCATATATTTT. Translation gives CAISGSSGNTIYF.

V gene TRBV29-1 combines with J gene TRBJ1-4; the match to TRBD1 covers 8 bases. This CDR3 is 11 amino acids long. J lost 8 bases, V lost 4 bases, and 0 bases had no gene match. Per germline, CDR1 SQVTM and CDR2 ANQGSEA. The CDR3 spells CSVGQGEKLFF. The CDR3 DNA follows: TGCAGCGTTGGACAGGGGGAAAAACTGTTTTTT.